This passage covers 6 T cell receptor beta chains from one sample sequenced in a study of shared clonotypes between healthy human individuals. TCRdb's table, derived via immunoSEQ multiplex PCR, lists solely in-frame clones and lacks some. The table lists around 720,000 clones, about 80% of them singletons. The sample taken for sequencing was memory CD4+ T cells sorted from blood. The subset was: CD45RA-negative fraction. Receptor source: a woman aged 25 to 39 in good health.

DNA for the CDR3: TGTGCCAGCAGCTTAGGAGGGGACGGTGGGTTCTATGGCTACACCTTC. Encoded protein: CASSLGGDGGFYGYTF. The chain couples TRBV7-8 to TRBJ1-2; perhaps TRBD1 as D (5 bases). V was shortened by 1 base and J by 4 bases, with 16 bases between the two germline ends. Germline-derived CDR1 and CDR2 are SGHVS and FQNEAQ. This CDR3 is built from 16 residues.

The chain has TRBV19 and TRBJ1-4, with a weak D call TRBD1 (5 bases). Between the trimmed V and J ends, which lost 8 bases and 5 bases, there was a span of 15 bases. Germline V gene lookup returns CDR1 LNHDA and CDR2 SQIVND (reference sequence). CDR3 length equals 14 residues. Written as DNA, the CDR3 is TGTGCCAGTGGACCGACAGCCTCCAATGAAAAACTGTTTTTT. As protein: CASGPTASNEKLFF.

This clone was counted only a few times. The rearrangement joins TRBV25-1 to TRBJ1-1; D call uncertain. CDR1 and CDR2 from the germline V gene are MGHDK and SYGVNS. This CDR3 comprises 14 residues. Trimming shortened V by 1 base and J by 0 bases, and 6 bases separated the two germline ends. CDR3 nucleotides: TGTGCCAGCAGTGAATTGGGTATGAACACTGAAGCTTTCTTT. Amino acid sequence: CASSELGMNTEAFF.

The rearrangement joins TRBV5-4 to TRBJ1-5, with 9 bases fitting TRBD1. The CDR3 sequence is 16 residues long. The germline CDR1 and CDR2 sequences are SGHNT and YYREEE (reference sequence). J gave up 2 bases and V 0 bases, and 3 bases lay outside the gene matches. CDR3 residues: CASSLVRTGGNQPQHF. In nucleotides, the CDR3 is TGTGCCAGCAGCTTGGTAAGGACAGGGGGCAATCAGCCCCAGCATTTT.

The CDR3 loop is CASSQEDRGLKDTQYF. The CDR3 DNA reads as TGTGCCAGCAGCCAGGAGGACAGGGGCCTGAAAGATACGCAGTATTTT. The rearrangement joins TRBV4-2 to TRBJ2-3; 9 bases agree with TRBD1. With V trimmed by 3 bases and J by 5 bases, 9 bases remained unmatched. Germline values: CDR1 LGHNA, CDR2 YNFKEQ. This CDR3 contains 16 residues.

This clone has only one observation. The chain links TRBV27 to TRBJ1-2; D perhaps matches TRBD1 (6 bases). This CDR3 spans 15 amino acids. Trimming pared 6 bases from V and 2 bases from J, leaving 16 bases between. Germline loops: CDR1 MNHEY, CDR2 SMNVEV (reference sequence). DNA for the CDR3: TGTGCCAGCAGACCACAGGGTTTGGCCAACTATGGCTACACCTTC. Amino acids: CASRPQGLANYGYTF.